The rows below give T cell receptor beta chains drawn from one sample of a study of cytomegalovirus exposure and HLA in healthy donors. Generated by immunoSEQ multiplex PCR, the TCRdb table keeps only in-frame clones and is missing some. Among around 65,000 clones listed, 70% to 80% were seen once. The sequenced sample was PBMCs. Every receptor here comes from a girl between 5 and 17 years old in good health and CMV-seropositive. Both conserved end residues are part of each CDR3. A D gene is named only where the DNA matches it firmly. Clone sizes are given selectively: once, few, many, or a class where the clone is expanded.

14,TRBJ2-7,TRBD1,NA,TRBV5-1,CASSSGTGHNEQYF,TGCGCCAGCAGCTCCGGGACAGGGCATAACGAGCAGTACTTC
14,TRBJ2-3,NA,few,TRBV2,CASSRGATTDTQYF,TGTGCCAGCAGTCGGGGGGCTACCACAGATACGCAGTATTTT
15,TRBJ1-5,NA,NA,TRBV6-1,CASSLQGMGNQPQHF,TGTGCCAGCAGCTTACAGGGAATGGGCAATCAGCCCCAGCATTTT
17,TRBJ2-1,NA,NA,TRBV1,CTSSHGLAVGSYNEQFF,TGCACCAGCAGCCACGGACTAGCGGTAGGCTCCTACAATGAGCAGTTCTTC
14,TRBJ2-5,NA,once,TRBV19,CASRKSGYQETQYF,TGTGCCAGTAGGAAAAGCGGGTACCAAGAGACCCAGTACTTC
14,TRBJ2-7,TRBD2,NA,TRBV28,CASRAGTSDNEQYF,TGTGCCAGCAGGGCCGGGACTAGCGACAACGAGCAGTACTTC
11,TRBJ1-2,NA,NA,TRBV29-1,CSVVTNYGYTF,TGCAGCGTTGTAACTAACTATGGCTACACCTTC
11,TRBJ2-7,NA,NA,TRBV7-2,CASSPGVEQYF,TGTGCCAGCAGCCCCGGGGTCGAGCAGTACTTC
17,TRBJ2-1,TRBD2,NA,TRBV11-2,CASSPTGTSGPYNEQFF,TGTGCCAGCAGCCCGACAGGGACTAGCGGGCCGTACAATGAGCAGTTCTTC
14,TRBJ2-7,NA,NA,TRBV5-1,CASRRQDGAYEQYF,TGCGCCAGCAGGAGGCAGGACGGGGCCTACGAGCAGTACTTC
15,TRBJ2-7,NA,NA,TRBV9,CASSAEGGTVGEQYF,TGTGCCAGCAGCGCCGAAGGGGGGACAGTGGGCGAGCAGTACTTC